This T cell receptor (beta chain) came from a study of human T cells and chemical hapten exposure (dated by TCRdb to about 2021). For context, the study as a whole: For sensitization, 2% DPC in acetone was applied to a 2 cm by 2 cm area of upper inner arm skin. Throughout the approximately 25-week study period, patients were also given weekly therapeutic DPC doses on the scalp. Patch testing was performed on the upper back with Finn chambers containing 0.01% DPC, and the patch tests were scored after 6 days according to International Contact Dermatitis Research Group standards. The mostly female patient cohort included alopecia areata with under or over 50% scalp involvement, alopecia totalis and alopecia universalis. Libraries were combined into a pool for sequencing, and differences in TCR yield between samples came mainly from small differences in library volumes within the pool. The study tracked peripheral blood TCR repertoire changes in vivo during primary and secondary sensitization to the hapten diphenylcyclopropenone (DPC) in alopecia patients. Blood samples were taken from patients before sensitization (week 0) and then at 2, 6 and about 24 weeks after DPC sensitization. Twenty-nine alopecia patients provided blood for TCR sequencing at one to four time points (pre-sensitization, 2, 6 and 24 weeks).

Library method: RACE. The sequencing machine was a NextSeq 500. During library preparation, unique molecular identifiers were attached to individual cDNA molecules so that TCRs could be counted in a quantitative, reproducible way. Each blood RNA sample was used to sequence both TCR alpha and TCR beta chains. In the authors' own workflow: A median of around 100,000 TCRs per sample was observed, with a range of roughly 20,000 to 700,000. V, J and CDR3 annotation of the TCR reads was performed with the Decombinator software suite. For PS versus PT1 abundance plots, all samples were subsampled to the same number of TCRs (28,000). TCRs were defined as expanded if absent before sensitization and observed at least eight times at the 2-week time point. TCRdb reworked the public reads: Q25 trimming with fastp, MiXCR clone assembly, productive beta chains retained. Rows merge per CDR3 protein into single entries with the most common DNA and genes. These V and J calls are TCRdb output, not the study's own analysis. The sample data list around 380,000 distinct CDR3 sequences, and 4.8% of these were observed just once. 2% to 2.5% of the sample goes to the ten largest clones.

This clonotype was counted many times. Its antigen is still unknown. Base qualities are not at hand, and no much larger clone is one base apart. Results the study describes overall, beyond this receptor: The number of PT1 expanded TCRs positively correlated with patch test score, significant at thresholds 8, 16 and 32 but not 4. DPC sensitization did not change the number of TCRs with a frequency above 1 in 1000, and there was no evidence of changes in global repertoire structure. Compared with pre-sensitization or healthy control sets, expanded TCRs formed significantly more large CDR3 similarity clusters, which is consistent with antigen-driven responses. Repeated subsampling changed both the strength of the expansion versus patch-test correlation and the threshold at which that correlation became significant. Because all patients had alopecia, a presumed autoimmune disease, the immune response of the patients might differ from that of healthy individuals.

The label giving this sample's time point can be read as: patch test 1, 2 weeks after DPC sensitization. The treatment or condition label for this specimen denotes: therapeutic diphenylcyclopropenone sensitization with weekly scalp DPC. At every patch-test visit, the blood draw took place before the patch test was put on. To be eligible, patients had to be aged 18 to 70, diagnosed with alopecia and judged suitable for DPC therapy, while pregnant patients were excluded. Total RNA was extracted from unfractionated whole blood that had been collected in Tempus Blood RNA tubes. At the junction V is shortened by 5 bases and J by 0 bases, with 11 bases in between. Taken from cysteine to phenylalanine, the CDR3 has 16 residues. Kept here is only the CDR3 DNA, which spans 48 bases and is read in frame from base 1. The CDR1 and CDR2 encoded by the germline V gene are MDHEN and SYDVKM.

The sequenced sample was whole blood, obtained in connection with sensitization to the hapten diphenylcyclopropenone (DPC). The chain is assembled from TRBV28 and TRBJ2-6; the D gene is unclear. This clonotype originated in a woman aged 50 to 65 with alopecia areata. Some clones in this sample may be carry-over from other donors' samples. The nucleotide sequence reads TGTGCCAGCAGTCATCACGTAGACTCTGGGGCCAACGTCCTGACTTTC. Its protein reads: CASSHHVDSGANVLTF.